Listed here is a single T cell receptor (beta chain). Its target is unknown. The data are from a study of vaccination and CD4 T cells after COVID-19. Study summary: Blood was drawn a median around 74 days post second dose, range 14 to 241.

Study-level points and caveats: In convalescent patients, 304 of 307 vaccine-specific clones were mono-reactive for SARS-CoV-2 spike. Post-infection sampling omitted early timepoints and covered relatively few convalescent patients.

The Oncomine TCR Beta short-read assay generated sequence data from the DNA of cultured CD4+ T cells. TCRdb fed the PCR reads into MiXCR, producing one record per CDR3 protein. The data contain over 10,000 distinct CDR3 sequences, under 60% of them singletons. The CDR3 length is 14 residues. Germline V lookup: CDR1 LNHDA, CDR2 SQIVND (reference sequence). V was pared by 7 bases and J by 3 bases, with 6 bases of the junction left unmatched. The treatment: approximately nine-day PBMC culture with coronavirus spike peptide pools or control peptides (ViraFEST assay). With peptide pools, ViraFEST first expanded antigen-specific T cells and afterwards sequenced their TCRs.

Input material: CD4+ T cells from blood, cultured in vitro. The chain recombines TRBV19 with TRBJ2-1, with TRBD2 matching over 7 bases. The clonotype comes from a human donor who had recovered from COVID-19. CDR3 amino acids: CASNSASGYNEQFF. DNA of the CDR3: TGTGCCAGTAATTCGGCTAGCGGCTACAATGAGCAGTTCTTC.